This T cell receptor (beta chain) was identified during a study of regulatory T cells in long-lasting Graves disease. Whole-study findings and limits: Persistent disease was associated with favored TRBV28 usage and with favored use of TRBJ1-2 and TRBJ2-5. With approximately 3,000 shared public clonotypes, persistent patients exceeded new patients, who shared about a thousand. Relative to newly diagnosed Graves' patients, persistent ones had lower TCR diversity.

The time point is: newly diagnosed GD, antithyroid drugs for less than 3 months. Generation of the TCR library employed RNA extracted from PBMCs. Patients hailed from an endocrinology department in Xi'an, China. The CDR3 loop spans 15 amino acids. V was pared by 6 bases and J by 2 bases, with 7 bases of the junction left unmatched. From germline, CDR1 is LNHDA and CDR2 SQIVND (reference sequence). With iRepertoire HTBI primers and Arm-PCR of CDR3 regions, TCR beta libraries were built. TCRdb ran MiXCR on the multiplex PCR reads and lists one entry per CDR3 protein. Among some 230,000 distinct CDR3 sequences, about 17% were seen once, and the ten largest hold roughly a fifth. There are many counts of this clonotype. Its antigen is not known.

This TCR came from a female donor with Graves disease. Sequencing was performed on peripheral blood mononuclear cells (PBMCs), taken at new diagnosis, from a patient treated with antithyroid drugs. The V gene is TRBV19, the J gene TRBJ1-5; 7 bases are shared with TRBD1. This CDR3 reads CASRGGTEGNQPQHF. CDR3 DNA: TGTGCCAGTAGGGGCGGGACAGAAGGCAATCAGCCCCAGCATTTT.